The present T cell receptor beta chain was sequenced within a study of CD8+ T cells in alopecia areata. A FACSAria was used to sort CD4+ and CD8+ T cells. These cells came from PBMCs. The CDR3 runs to 14 residues. Trimming stripped 3 bases from V and 1 base from J, with 13 bases between. CDR1 and CDR2 (germline): GTSNPN, SVGIG (reference sequence). In the case of this clone: Its matching antigen is unknown.

Findings and caveats of the study: Affected scalp, especially in alopecia totalis/universalis, had a higher clonality than normal scalp did.

Reverse transcription of extracted RNA yielded cDNA, which provided the sequencing template. Measured with immunoSEQ multiplex PCR; TCRdb has only the in-frame clones, and not every one. The sample lists more than 95,000 clones, 45% to 50% occurring once. The TCR originated in a human donor with alopecia areata. The chain links TRBV30 to TRBJ2-7; the D gene is possibly TRBD2 (5 bases). Sequencing was performed on NKG2D-low CD8+ T cells sorted from blood. The CDR3 sequence: CAWSLGDESYEQYF. In DNA form, the CDR3 reads TGTGCCTGGAGCCTCGGGGATGAGTCCTACGAGCAGTACTTC.